This T cell receptor beta chain was recorded in a study of cytomegalovirus exposure and HLA in healthy donors. General study findings and limits: Sequencing likely generated an artifact that appeared as a cluster of highly shared sequence variants. In a later analysis, TCR association rates varied by HLA locus: DRB1 most, HLA-C fewest. There were some public TCRs occurring in many donors, but most TCR sequences were rare. Within an earlier analysis, most TCR beta V segments proved productive either about 87% or about 30% of the time.

PCR was performed using 60 Vbeta and 13 Jbeta primers. Clones were sequenced by immunoSEQ multiplex PCR, and TCRdb holds only the in-frame ones, with some missing. This sample has some 55,000 clones, with about 80% found just once. In regard to this clone: Its antigen is not identified.

The CDR3 is 17 amino acids. The V gene's germline CDR1 is WNHNN and CDR2 SYGVQD (reference sequence). J was trimmed by 7 bases and V by 2 bases; bases with no gene match: 15. Specimen: PBMCs. This receptor was obtained from a man aged 35 to 55 in good health and CMV-seronegative. The genes are TRBV10-1 and TRBJ2-7; the match to TRBD1 covers 9 bases. The CDR3 reads CASSEAQGTGPVCEQYF. The CDR3 DNA reads TGCGCCAGCAGTGAGGCCCAGGGGACAGGGCCCGTTTGTGAGCAGTACTTC.